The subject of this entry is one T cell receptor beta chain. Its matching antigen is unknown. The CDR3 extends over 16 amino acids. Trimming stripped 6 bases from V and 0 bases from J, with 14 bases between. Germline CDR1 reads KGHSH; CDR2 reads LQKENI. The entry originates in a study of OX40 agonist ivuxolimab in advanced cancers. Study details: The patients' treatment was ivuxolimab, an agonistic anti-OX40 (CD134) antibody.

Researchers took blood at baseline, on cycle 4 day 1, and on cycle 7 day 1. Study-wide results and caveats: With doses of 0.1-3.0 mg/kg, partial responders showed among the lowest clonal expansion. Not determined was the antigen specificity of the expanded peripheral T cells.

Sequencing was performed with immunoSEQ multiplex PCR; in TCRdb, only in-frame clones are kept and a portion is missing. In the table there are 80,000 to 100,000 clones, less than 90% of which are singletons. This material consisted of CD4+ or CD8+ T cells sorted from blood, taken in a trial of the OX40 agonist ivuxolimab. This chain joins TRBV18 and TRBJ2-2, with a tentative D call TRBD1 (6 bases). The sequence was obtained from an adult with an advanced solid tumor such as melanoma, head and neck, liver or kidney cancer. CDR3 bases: TGTGCCAGCTCCCCTACAGGGCTGGCGAACACCGGGGAGCTGTTTTTT. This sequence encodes CASSPTGLANTGELFF. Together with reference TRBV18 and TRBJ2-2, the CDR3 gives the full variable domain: NAGVMQNPRHLVRRRGQEARLRCSPMKGHSHVYWYRQLPEEGLKFMVYLQKENIIDESGMPKERFSAEFPKEGPSILRIQQVVRGDSAAYFCASSPTGLANTGELFFGEGSRLTVL.